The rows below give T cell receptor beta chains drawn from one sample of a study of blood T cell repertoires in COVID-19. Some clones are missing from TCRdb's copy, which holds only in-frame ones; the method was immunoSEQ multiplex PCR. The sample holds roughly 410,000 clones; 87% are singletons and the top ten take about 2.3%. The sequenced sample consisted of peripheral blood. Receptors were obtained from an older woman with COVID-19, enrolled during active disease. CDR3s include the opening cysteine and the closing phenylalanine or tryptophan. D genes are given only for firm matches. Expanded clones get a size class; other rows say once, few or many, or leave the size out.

CDR3aa: CASSQFRGTEAFF
CDR3nt: TGTGCCAGCAGCCAGTTCAGGGGGACTGAAGCTTTCTTT
abundance: .
d_gene: TRBD1
j_gene: TRBJ1-1
v_gene: TRBV12-3/TRBV12-4

CDR3aa: CAWSLGTGGNQPQHF
CDR3nt: TGTGCCTGGAGCCTAGGGACAGGGGGCAATCAGCCCCAGCATTTT
abundance: once
d_gene: TRBD1
j_gene: TRBJ1-5
v_gene: TRBV30

CDR3aa: CASSIRSRGETQYF
CDR3nt: TGTGCCAGTAGTATAAGAAGCCGAGGCGAGACCCAGTACTTC
abundance: .
d_gene: .
j_gene: TRBJ2-5
v_gene: TRBV19

CDR3aa: CASSFWTGVYGYTF
CDR3nt: TGTGCCAGCAGTTTCTGGACAGGGGTGTATGGCTACACCTTC
abundance: .
d_gene: TRBD1
j_gene: TRBJ1-2
v_gene: TRBV7-2

CDR3aa: CASSIDRFQPQHF
CDR3nt: TGTGCCAGCAGCATAGACAGATTTCAGCCCCAGCATTTT
abundance: .
d_gene: .
j_gene: TRBJ1-5
v_gene: TRBV7-9

CDR3aa: CASSQLGGKDTQYF
CDR3nt: TGTGCCAGCAGCCAGTTGGGGGGGAAAGATACGCAGTATTTT
abundance: .
d_gene: TRBD2
j_gene: TRBJ2-3
v_gene: TRBV3-1/TRBV3-2

CDR3aa: CASSRRHSSYNEQFF
CDR3nt: TGTGCCAGCAGCAGACGACATAGCTCCTACAATGAGCAGTTCTTC
abundance: .
d_gene: .
j_gene: TRBJ2-1
v_gene: TRBV27

CDR3aa: CSVGTSGNTIYF
CDR3nt: TGCAGCGTTGGTACATCTGGAAACACCATATATTTT
abundance: .
d_gene: .
j_gene: TRBJ1-3
v_gene: TRBV29-1

CDR3aa: CASTTGGEVFHGYTF
CDR3nt: TGTGCCAGTACGACAGGGGGCGAAGTCTTCCATGGCTACACCTTC
abundance: .
d_gene: TRBD1
j_gene: TRBJ1-2
v_gene: TRBV19

CDR3aa: CASSPQGASGAYEQFF
CDR3nt: TGTGCCAGCTCACCGCAGGGGGCTAGCGGGGCTTATGAGCAGTTCTTC
abundance: .
d_gene: .
j_gene: TRBJ2-1
v_gene: TRBV18

CDR3aa: CASRMWTGQETQYF
CDR3nt: TGTGCCAGCCGAATGTGGACAGGACAAGAGACCCAGTACTTC
abundance: .
d_gene: TRBD1
j_gene: TRBJ2-5
v_gene: TRBV27

CDR3aa: CASSTGQASYYGYTF
CDR3nt: TGTGCCAGCAGCACCGGACAGGCGTCGTACTATGGCTACACCTTC
abundance: few
d_gene: TRBD1
j_gene: TRBJ1-2
v_gene: TRBV5-4

CDR3aa: CASSEVQGVDGYTF
CDR3nt: TGTGCCAGCAGTGAAGTACAGGGGGTGGATGGCTACACCTTC
abundance: .
d_gene: TRBD1
j_gene: TRBJ1-2
v_gene: TRBV6-1

CDR3aa: CASSPDTDTGELFF
CDR3nt: TGTGCCAGCAGTCCGGACACCGACACCGGGGAGCTGTTTTTT
abundance: .
d_gene: .
j_gene: TRBJ2-2
v_gene: TRBV6-6

CDR3aa: CASMTSGDTQYF
CDR3nt: TGTGCCAGCATGACTAGCGGAGATACGCAGTATTTT
abundance: .
d_gene: TRBD2
j_gene: TRBJ2-3
v_gene: TRBV2

CDR3aa: CASRAATSSYEQYF
CDR3nt: TGTGCCAGCAGGGCGGCCACGAGCTCCTACGAGCAGTACTTC
abundance: .
d_gene: .
j_gene: TRBJ2-7
v_gene: TRBV6-5

CDR3aa: CATSVERGAFSYEQYF
CDR3nt: TGTGCCACCAGTGTGGAACGGGGGGCCTTCTCCTACGAGCAGTACTTC
abundance: .
d_gene: .
j_gene: TRBJ2-7
v_gene: TRBV24-1

CDR3aa: CASSPGGFGYTF
CDR3nt: TGTGCCAGCAGCCCCGGGGGGTTTGGCTACACCTTC
abundance: .
d_gene: .
j_gene: TRBJ1-2
v_gene: TRBV27

CDR3aa: CASSIQGAEAFF
CDR3nt: TGTGCCAGCAGCATACAGGGGGCTGAAGCTTTCTTT
abundance: .
d_gene: TRBD1
j_gene: TRBJ1-1
v_gene: TRBV7-8

CDR3aa: CASSPPGQVLEQYF
CDR3nt: TGTGCCAGCTCACCACCGGGACAGGTCCTTGAGCAGTACTTC
abundance: .
d_gene: TRBD1
j_gene: TRBJ2-7
v_gene: TRBV18

CDR3aa: CASRAGTGDFNEQFF
CDR3nt: TGTGCCAGCAGGGCCGGGACAGGGGACTTCAATGAGCAGTTCTTC
abundance: .
d_gene: TRBD1
j_gene: TRBJ2-1
v_gene: TRBV6-5

CDR3aa: CASSLWGEQPQHF
CDR3nt: TGTGCCAGCAGTTTATGGGGGGAACAGCCCCAGCATTTT
abundance: once
d_gene: .
j_gene: TRBJ1-5
v_gene: TRBV27

CDR3aa: CASSRDRNYGYTF
CDR3nt: TGTGCCAGCAGCCGGGACAGGAACTATGGCTACACCTTC
abundance: .
d_gene: TRBD1
j_gene: TRBJ1-2
v_gene: TRBV5-4

CDR3aa: CAMPEQGTYEQFF
CDR3nt: TGTGCCATGCCCGAACAGGGAACGTATGAGCAGTTCTTC
abundance: .
d_gene: .
j_gene: TRBJ2-1
v_gene: TRBV19

CDR3aa: CASRAGTGGTGELFF
CDR3nt: TGTGCCAGCAGAGCCGGGACAGGGGGCACCGGGGAGCTGTTTTTT
abundance: once
d_gene: TRBD1
j_gene: TRBJ2-2
v_gene: TRBV7-3

CDR3aa: CASANRWTGETEAFF
CDR3nt: TGTGCCTCAGCAAATAGATGGACAGGGGAAACTGAAGCTTTCTTT
abundance: .
d_gene: TRBD1
j_gene: TRBJ1-1
v_gene: TRBV3-1/TRBV3-2

CDR3aa: CASSLVSGQGHYEQYF
CDR3nt: TGCGCCAGCAGCTTGGTCTCCGGACAGGGACACTACGAGCAGTACTTC
abundance: .
d_gene: TRBD1
j_gene: TRBJ2-7
v_gene: TRBV5-1

CDR3aa: CASSSEHLSNQPQHF
CDR3nt: TGTGCCAGCTCAAGCGAACACCTTAGCAATCAGCCCCAGCATTTT
abundance: .
d_gene: .
j_gene: TRBJ1-5
v_gene: TRBV18

CDR3aa: CASSLASGDQETQYF
CDR3nt: TGTGCCAGCAGCTTGGCTAGCGGGGACCAAGAGACCCAGTACTTC
abundance: .
d_gene: TRBD2
j_gene: TRBJ2-5
v_gene: TRBV5-4

CDR3aa: CASAGRGVMNTEAFF
CDR3nt: TGTGCCAGCGCGGGAAGGGGCGTAATGAACACTGAAGCTTTCTTT
abundance: .
d_gene: .
j_gene: TRBJ1-1
v_gene: TRBV5-4

CDR3aa: CASRRQGRGTEAFF
CDR3nt: TGTGCCAGCAGACGACAGGGGAGGGGCACTGAAGCTTTCTTT
abundance: .
d_gene: TRBD1
j_gene: TRBJ1-1
v_gene: TRBV6-5

CDR3aa: CASSYNGQGEHEQYF
CDR3nt: TGTGCCAGCAGTTATAACGGACAGGGTGAACACGAGCAGTACTTC
abundance: .
d_gene: TRBD1
j_gene: TRBJ2-7
v_gene: TRBV6-6

CDR3aa: CAWSVPRGSSGNTIYF
CDR3nt: TGTGCCTGGAGTGTACCTCGCGGATCCTCTGGAAACACCATATATTTT
abundance: few
d_gene: .
j_gene: TRBJ1-3
v_gene: TRBV30

CDR3aa: CASSLDRVSGYTF
CDR3nt: TGTGCCAGCAGCCTAGACAGAGTGTCTGGCTACACCTTC
abundance: .
d_gene: .
j_gene: TRBJ1-2
v_gene: TRBV6-6

CDR3aa: CASSWGSEAFF
CDR3nt: TGTGCCAGCAGTTGGGGCAGTGAAGCTTTCTTT
abundance: .
d_gene: .
j_gene: TRBJ1-1
v_gene: TRBV12-3/TRBV12-4

CDR3aa: CASSVLMTGGTDTQYF
CDR3nt: TGTGCCAGCAGTGTTCTGATGACAGGGGGCACAGATACGCAGTATTTT
abundance: .
d_gene: TRBD1
j_gene: TRBJ2-3
v_gene: TRBV6-1

CDR3aa: CASSPTTGAAGNTIYF
CDR3nt: TGTGCCAGCTCACCGACTACAGGGGCAGCTGGAAACACCATATATTTT
abundance: .
d_gene: TRBD1
j_gene: TRBJ1-3
v_gene: TRBV18

CDR3aa: CASTSRGRGGPWFF
CDR3nt: TGTGCCAGCACCTCGAGAGGGCGGGGGGGCCCGTGGTTCTTC
abundance: .
d_gene: TRBD2
j_gene: TRBJ2-1
v_gene: TRBV6-5

CDR3aa: CAIRLAGEAEQFF
CDR3nt: TGTGCCATCAGACTAGCGGGGGAGGCTGAGCAGTTCTTC
abundance: .
d_gene: TRBD2
j_gene: TRBJ2-1
v_gene: TRBV10-3

CDR3aa: CASTRGREVYEQYF
CDR3nt: TGTGCCAGCACAAGAGGCAGGGAGGTCTACGAGCAGTACTTC
abundance: once
d_gene: .
j_gene: TRBJ2-7
v_gene: TRBV11-1

CDR3aa: CASSLGLAGGTQETQYF
CDR3nt: TGCGCCAGCAGCTTGGGACTAGCGGGGGGGACACAAGAGACCCAGTACTTC
abundance: .
d_gene: TRBD2
j_gene: TRBJ2-5
v_gene: TRBV5-1

CDR3aa: CASRSQGQGLWDEQFF
CDR3nt: TGTGCCAGTAGATCTCAGGGACAGGGTTTATGGGATGAGCAGTTCTTC
abundance: many
d_gene: TRBD1
j_gene: TRBJ2-1
v_gene: TRBV19

CDR3aa: CASSFYGAHSNQPQHF
CDR3nt: TGTGCCAGCAGCTTCTATGGGGCGCACAGCAATCAGCCCCAGCATTTT
abundance: .
d_gene: .
j_gene: TRBJ1-5
v_gene: TRBV5-8

CDR3aa: CASSVVGQGWNEQFF
CDR3nt: TGTGCCAGCAGCGTAGTGGGACAGGGATGGAATGAGCAGTTCTTC
abundance: .
d_gene: TRBD1
j_gene: TRBJ2-1
v_gene: TRBV9

CDR3aa: CASTVGGYTGELFF
CDR3nt: TGCGCCAGCACGGTCGGGGGGTACACCGGGGAGCTGTTTTTT
abundance: .
d_gene: TRBD2
j_gene: TRBJ2-2
v_gene: TRBV5-1

CDR3aa: CASRTGMDTIYF
CDR3nt: TGTGCCAGTAGGACAGGCATGGACACCATATATTTT
abundance: few
d_gene: .
j_gene: TRBJ1-3
v_gene: TRBV19

CDR3aa: CSADKQGGGYTF
CDR3nt: TGCAGCGCTGATAAACAGGGGGGAGGCTACACCTTC
abundance: once
d_gene: TRBD1
j_gene: TRBJ1-2
v_gene: TRBV29-1

CDR3aa: CASSQFSRGGYNEQFF
CDR3nt: TGTGCCAGCAGCCAATTTTCGAGGGGGGGATACAATGAGCAGTTCTTC
abundance: once
d_gene: .
j_gene: TRBJ2-1
v_gene: TRBV3-1/TRBV3-2

CDR3aa: CASSQARDYLPTYEQYF
CDR3nt: TGTGCCAGCAGCCAGGCCCGGGACTATCTACCGACCTACGAGCAGTACTTC
abundance: .
d_gene: TRBD2
j_gene: TRBJ2-7
v_gene: TRBV3-1/TRBV3-2

CDR3aa: CASSQLYEQYF
CDR3nt: TGTGCCAGCAGCCAACTCTACGAGCAGTACTTC
abundance: .
d_gene: .
j_gene: TRBJ2-7
v_gene: TRBV3-1/TRBV3-2

CDR3aa: CSVGKTTSSTDTQYF
CDR3nt: TGCAGCGTTGGGAAAACTACCTCTAGCACAGATACGCAGTATTTT
abundance: .
d_gene: .
j_gene: TRBJ2-3
v_gene: TRBV29-1

CDR3aa: CAWSTSGGAYEQYF
CDR3nt: TGTGCCTGGAGCACTAGCGGGGGGGCCTACGAGCAGTACTTC
abundance: once
d_gene: TRBD2
j_gene: TRBJ2-7
v_gene: TRBV30

CDR3aa: CASSYRTSGNTIYF
CDR3nt: TGTGCCAGCAGCTACAGGACCTCTGGAAACACCATATATTTT
abundance: .
d_gene: .
j_gene: TRBJ1-3
v_gene: TRBV11-2